This T cell receptor (beta chain) stems from a study of blood T cell repertoires in COVID-19. Study context: From the United States, Italy and Spain came samples of acute and convalescent COVID-19. In each case, the material was cDNA or gDNA derived from T cells, B-cell-depleted T cells, or PBMCs.

In the study's own analysis: Quantification of nucleated cells was approximated via reference gene primer amplification. Here immunoSEQ multiplex PCR was the method, and the copy in TCRdb shows in-frame clones only, minus some. V and J calls plus clone size are reproduced from that table; the DNA served to infer D and trimming. The sample shows over 100,000 clones, about 89% of them seen only once. This clone came up a few times. Germline loops: CDR1 SNHLY, CDR2 FYNNEI. Trimming cost V 3 bases and J 2 bases, with 8 bases left between them. The CDR3 loop spans 13 amino acids. Specimen: peripheral blood. The gene calls are TRBV2 and TRBJ2-7; D is unresolved. This clonotype was sampled from a man aged 45 to 65 with acute or convalescent COVID-19. DNA of the CDR3: TGTGCCAGCAGTGACAGAACTACCTACGAGCAGTACTTC. This codes for CASSDRTTYEQYF.